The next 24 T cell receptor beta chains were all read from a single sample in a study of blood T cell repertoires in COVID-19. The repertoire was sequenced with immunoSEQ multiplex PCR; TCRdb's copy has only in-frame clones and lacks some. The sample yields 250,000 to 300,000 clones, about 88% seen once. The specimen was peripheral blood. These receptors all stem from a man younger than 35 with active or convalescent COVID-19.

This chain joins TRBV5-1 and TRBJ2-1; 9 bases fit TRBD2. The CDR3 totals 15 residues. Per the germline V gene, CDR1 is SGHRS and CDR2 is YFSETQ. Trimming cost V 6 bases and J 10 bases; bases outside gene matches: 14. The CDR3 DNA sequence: TGCGCCAGCAAGAATTGGGCTAGCGGGGTCGGGGAGCAGTTCTTC. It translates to CASKNWASGVGEQFF.

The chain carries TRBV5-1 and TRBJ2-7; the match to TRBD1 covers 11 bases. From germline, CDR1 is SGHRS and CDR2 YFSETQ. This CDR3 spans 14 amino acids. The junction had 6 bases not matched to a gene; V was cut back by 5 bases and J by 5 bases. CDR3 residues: CASRRTGGPHEQYF. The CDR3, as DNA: TGCGCCAGCAGGAGGACAGGGGGCCCCCACGAGCAGTACTTC.

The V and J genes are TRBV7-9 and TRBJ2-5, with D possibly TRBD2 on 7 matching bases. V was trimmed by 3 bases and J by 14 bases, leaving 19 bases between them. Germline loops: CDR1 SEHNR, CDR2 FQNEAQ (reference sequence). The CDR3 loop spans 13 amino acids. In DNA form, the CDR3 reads TGTGCCAGCAGCTTCCCTGACGGGGAGGGGGTATACTTC. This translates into CASSFPDGEGVYF.

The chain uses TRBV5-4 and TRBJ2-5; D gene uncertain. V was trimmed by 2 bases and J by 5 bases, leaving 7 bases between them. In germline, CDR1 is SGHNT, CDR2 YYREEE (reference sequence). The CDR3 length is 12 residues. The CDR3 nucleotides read TGTGCCAGCAGCTTAGCTATGGAGACCCAGTACTTC. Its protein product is CASSLAMETQYF.

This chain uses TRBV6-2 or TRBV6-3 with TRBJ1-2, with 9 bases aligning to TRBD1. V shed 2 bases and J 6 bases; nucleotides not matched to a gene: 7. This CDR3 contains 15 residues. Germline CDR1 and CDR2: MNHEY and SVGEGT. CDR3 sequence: CASSYRGDRADGYTF. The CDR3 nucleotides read TGTGCCAGCAGTTACCGCGGGGACAGGGCAGATGGCTACACCTTC.

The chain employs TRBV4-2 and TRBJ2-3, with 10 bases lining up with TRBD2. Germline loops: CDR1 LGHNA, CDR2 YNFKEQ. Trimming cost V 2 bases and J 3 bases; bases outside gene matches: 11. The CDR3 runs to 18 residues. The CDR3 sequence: CASSQLALAGERTDTQYF. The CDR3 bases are TGTGCCAGCAGCCAACTTGCCCTAGCGGGGGAGAGGACAGATACGCAGTATTTT.

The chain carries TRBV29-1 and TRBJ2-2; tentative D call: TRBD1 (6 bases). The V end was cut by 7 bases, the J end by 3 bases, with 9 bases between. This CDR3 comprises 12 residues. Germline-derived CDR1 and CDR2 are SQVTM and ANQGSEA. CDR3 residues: CSGGQYTGELFF. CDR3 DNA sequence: TGCAGCGGGGGACAATACACCGGGGAGCTGTTTTTT.

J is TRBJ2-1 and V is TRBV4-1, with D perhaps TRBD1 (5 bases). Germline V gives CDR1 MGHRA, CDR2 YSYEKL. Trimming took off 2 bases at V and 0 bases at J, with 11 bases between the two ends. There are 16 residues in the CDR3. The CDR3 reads CASSQYTDSSYNEQFF. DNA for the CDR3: TGCGCCAGCAGCCAATATACAGACAGCTCCTACAATGAGCAGTTCTTC.

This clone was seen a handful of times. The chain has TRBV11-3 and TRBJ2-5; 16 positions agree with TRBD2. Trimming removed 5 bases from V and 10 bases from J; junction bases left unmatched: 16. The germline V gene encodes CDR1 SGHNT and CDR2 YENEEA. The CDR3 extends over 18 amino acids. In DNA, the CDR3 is TGTGCCAGCAGCCTACTCGGGACTAGCGGGAGGGATTGGAGGGACCAGTACTTC. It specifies CASSLLGTSGRDWRDQYF. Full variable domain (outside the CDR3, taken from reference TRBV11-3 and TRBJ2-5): EAGVVQSPRYKIIEKKQPVAFWCNPISGHNTLYWYLQNLGQGPELLIRYENEEAVDDSQLPKDRFSAERLKGVDSTLKIQPAELGDSAVYLCASSLLGTSGRDWRDQYFGPGTRLLVL.

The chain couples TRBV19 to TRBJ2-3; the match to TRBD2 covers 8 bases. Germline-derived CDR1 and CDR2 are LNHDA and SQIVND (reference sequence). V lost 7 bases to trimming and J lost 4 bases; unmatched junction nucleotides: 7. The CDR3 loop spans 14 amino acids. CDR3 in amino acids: CASNPGGAADTQYF. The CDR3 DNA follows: TGTGCCAGTAATCCGGGGGGGGCCGCAGATACGCAGTATTTT.

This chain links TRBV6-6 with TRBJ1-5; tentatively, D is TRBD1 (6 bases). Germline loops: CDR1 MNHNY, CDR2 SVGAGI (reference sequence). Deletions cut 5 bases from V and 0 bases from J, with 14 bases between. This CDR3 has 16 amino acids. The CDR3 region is CASSRIGQHSNQPQHF. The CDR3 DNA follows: TGTGCCAGCAGTCGAATAGGACAGCATAGCAATCAGCCCCAGCATTTT.

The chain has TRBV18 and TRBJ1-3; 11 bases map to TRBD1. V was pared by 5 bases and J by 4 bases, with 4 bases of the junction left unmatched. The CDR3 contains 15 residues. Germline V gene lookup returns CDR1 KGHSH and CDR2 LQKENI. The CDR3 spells CASSTDRGLGNTIYF. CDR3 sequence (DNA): TGTGCCAGCTCAACGGACAGGGGGCTGGGAAACACCATATATTTT.

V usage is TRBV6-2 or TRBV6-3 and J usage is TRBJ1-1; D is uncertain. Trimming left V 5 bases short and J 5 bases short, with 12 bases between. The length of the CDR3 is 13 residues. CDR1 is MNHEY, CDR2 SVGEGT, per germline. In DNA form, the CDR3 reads TGTGCCAGCAGTGGCGGGTATGGGACTGAAGCTTTCTTT. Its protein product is CASSGGYGTEAFF.

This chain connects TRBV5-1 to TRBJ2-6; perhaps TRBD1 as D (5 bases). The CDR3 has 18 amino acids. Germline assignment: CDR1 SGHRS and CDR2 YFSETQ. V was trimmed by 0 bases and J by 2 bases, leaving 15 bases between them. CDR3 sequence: CASSLAGLLGAGANVLTF. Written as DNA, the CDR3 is TGCGCCAGCAGCTTGGCCGGCTTGTTAGGGGCTGGGGCCAACGTCCTGACTTTC.

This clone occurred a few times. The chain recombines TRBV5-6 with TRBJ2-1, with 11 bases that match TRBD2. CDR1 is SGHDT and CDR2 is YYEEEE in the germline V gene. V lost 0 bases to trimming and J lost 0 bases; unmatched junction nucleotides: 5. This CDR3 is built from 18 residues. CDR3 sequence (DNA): TGTGCCAGCAGCTTGGCACTAGCGGGAGTCATCTCCTACAATGAGCAGTTCTTC. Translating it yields CASSLALAGVISYNEQFF.

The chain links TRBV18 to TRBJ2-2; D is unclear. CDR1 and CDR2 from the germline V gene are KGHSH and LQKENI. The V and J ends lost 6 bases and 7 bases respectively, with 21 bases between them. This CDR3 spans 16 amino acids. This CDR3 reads CASSPLEFGGGGELFF. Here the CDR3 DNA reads TGTGCCAGCTCTCCTCTTGAGTTTGGCGGCGGCGGGGAGCTGTTTTTT.

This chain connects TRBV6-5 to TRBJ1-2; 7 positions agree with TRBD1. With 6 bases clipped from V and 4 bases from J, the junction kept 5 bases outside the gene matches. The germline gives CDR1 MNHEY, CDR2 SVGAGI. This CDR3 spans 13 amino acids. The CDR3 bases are TGTGCCAGCAGGCCGACAGGGCCCTATGGCTACACCTTC. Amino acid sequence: CASRPTGPYGYTF.

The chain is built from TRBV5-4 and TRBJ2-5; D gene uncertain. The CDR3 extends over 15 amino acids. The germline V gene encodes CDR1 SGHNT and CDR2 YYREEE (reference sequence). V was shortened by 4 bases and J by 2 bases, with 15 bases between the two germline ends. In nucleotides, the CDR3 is TGTGCCAGCAGCGAGATGCAGCGCCCACAAGAGACCCAGTACTTC. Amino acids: CASSEMQRPQETQYF.

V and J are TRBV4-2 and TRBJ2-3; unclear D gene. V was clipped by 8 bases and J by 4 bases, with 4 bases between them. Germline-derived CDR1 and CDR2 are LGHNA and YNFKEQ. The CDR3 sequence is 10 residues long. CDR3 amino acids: CASSADTQYF. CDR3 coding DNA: TGTGCCAGCTCGGCAGATACGCAGTATTTT.

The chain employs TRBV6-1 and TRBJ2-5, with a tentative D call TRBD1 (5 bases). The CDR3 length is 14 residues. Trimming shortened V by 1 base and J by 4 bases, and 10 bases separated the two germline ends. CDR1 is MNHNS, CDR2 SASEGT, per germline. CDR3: CASSEEAGLETQYF. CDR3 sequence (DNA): TGTGCCAGCAGTGAAGAGGCAGGGCTAGAGACCCAGTACTTC.

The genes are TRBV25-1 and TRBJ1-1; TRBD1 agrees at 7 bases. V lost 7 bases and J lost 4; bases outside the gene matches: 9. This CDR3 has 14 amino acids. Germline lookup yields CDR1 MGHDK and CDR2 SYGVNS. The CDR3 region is CASTYTGDFTEAFF. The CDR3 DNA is TGTGCCAGCACTTACACAGGGGATTTCACTGAAGCTTTCTTT.

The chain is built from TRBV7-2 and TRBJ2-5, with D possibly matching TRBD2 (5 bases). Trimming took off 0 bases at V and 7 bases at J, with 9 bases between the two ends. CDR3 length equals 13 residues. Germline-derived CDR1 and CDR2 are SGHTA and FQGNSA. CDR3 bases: TGTGCCAGCAGCTTAGCGGGAGACGGGACCCAGTACTTC. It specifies CASSLAGDGTQYF. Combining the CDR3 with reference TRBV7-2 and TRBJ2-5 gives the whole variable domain GAGVSQSPSNKVTEKGKDVELRCDPISGHTALYWYRQSLGQGLEFLIYFQGNSAPDKSGLPSDRFSAERTGGSVSTLTIQRTQQEDSAVYLCASSLAGDGTQYFGPGTRLLVL.

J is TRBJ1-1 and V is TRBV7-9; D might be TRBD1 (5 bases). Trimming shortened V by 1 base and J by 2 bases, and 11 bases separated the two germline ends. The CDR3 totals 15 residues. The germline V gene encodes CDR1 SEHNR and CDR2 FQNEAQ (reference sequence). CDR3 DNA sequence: TGTGCCAGCAGCTTAGTAGGGGTTGACAACACTGAAGCTTTCTTT. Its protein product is CASSLVGVDNTEAFF.

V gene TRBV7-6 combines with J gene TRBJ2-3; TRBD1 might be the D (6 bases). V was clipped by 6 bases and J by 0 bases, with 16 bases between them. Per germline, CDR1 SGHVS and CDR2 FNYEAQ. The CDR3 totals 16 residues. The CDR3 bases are TGTGCCAGCAGTTATCGGACAGCGGTTAGCACAGATACGCAGTATTTT. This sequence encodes CASSYRTAVSTDTQYF.